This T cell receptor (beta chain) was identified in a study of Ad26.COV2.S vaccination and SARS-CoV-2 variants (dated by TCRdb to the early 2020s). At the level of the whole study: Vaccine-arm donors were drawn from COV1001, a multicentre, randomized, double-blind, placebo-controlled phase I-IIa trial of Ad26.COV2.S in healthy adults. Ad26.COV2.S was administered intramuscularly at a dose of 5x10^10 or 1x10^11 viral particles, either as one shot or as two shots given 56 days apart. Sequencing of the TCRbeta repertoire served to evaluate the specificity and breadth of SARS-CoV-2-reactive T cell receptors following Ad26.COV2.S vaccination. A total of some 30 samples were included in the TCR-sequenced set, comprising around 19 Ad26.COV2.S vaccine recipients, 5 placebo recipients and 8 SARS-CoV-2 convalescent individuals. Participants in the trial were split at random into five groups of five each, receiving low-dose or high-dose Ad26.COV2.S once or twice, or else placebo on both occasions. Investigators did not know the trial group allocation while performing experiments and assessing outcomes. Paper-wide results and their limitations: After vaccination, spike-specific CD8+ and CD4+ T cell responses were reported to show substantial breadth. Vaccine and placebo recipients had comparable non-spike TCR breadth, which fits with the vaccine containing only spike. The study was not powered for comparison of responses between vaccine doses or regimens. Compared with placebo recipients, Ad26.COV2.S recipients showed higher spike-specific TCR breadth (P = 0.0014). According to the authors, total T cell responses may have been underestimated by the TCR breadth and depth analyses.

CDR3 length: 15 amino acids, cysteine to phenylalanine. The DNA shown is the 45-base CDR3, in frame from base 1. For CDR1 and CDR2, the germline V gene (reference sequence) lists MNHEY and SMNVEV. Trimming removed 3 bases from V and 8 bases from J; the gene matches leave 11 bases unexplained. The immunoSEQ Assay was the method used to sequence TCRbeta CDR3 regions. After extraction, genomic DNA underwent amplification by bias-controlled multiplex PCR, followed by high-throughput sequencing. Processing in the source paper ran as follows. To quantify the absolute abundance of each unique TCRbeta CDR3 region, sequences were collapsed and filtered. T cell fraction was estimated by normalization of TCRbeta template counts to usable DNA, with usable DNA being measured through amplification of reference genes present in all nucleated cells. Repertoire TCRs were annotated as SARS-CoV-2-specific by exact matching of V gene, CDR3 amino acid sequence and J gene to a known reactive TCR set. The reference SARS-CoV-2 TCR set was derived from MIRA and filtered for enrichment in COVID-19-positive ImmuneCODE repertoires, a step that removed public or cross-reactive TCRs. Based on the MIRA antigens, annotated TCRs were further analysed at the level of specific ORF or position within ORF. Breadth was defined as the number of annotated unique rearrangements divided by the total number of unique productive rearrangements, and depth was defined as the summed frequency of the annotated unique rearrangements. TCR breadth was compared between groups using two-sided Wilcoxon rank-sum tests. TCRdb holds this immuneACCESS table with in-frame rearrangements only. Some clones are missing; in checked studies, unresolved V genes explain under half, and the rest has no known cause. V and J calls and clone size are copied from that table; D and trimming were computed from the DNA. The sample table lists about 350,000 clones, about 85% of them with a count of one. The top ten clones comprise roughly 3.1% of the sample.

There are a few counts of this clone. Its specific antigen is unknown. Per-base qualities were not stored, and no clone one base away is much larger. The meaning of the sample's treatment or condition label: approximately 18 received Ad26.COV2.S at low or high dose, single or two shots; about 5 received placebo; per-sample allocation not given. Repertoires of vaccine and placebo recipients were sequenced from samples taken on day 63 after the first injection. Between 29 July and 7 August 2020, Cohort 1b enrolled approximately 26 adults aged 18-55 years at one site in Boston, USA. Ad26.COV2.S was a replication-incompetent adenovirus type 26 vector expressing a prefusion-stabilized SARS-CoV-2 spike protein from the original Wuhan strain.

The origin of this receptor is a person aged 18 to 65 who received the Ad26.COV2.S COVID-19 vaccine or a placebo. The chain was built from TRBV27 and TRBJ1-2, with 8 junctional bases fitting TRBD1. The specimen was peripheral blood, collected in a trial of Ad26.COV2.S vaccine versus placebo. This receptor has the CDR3 CASSFRTGSLWGYTF. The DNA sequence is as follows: TGTGCCAGCAGTTTTAGGACAGGGTCTCTATGGGGCTACACCTTC.